A single sample gave rise to the 26 T cell receptor beta chains below, sequenced in a study of cytomegalovirus exposure and HLA in healthy donors (dated by TCRdb to about 2017). Library creation used the immunoSEQ multiplex PCR assay. The multiplex PCR relied on a mix of 60 forward primers for TCR Vbeta segments and 13 reverse primers for TCR Jbeta segments. TCRdb took over this immuneACCESS table, retaining in-frame rearrangements with V and J assigned. Such tables are incomplete; in checked studies, under half of the missing clones stem from an unresolved V gene, and the remainder is unexplained. This sample lists some 120,000 clones; about 72% were detected once. Of the sample, about 1.6% falls within the top ten clones. The specimen was PBMCs. The receptors were sampled from a man aged 30 to 45 in good health and CMV-seropositive.

This chain links TRBV6-6 with TRBJ2-1; TRBD2 matches at 7 bases. The CDR3 consists of 15 residues. Germline loops: CDR1 MNHNY, CDR2 SVGAGI (reference sequence). V trimming: 5 bases; J trimming: 2 bases; junction bases outside the gene matches: 6. The CDR3 sequence is CASSILAAPYNEQFF. CDR3 nucleotide sequence: TGTGCCAGCAGTATTCTAGCGGCACCCTACAATGAGCAGTTCTTC.

The chain recombines TRBV4-1 with TRBJ1-3; D ambiguous. V shed 1 base and J shed 2 bases, with 9 bases lying between them. This CDR3 is 15 amino acids long. Germline CDR1 and CDR2: MGHRA and YSYEKL. The chain's CDR3 is CASSQAPRPGNTIYF. The CDR3, as DNA: TGCGCCAGCAGCCAAGCCCCCCGTCCTGGAAACACCATATATTTT.

Within the sample, this clone is medium-sized (0.01 to 0.1%). The CDR3 DNA reads as TGTGCCAGCAGCTCTTCCACCTCTAGCGGAGGGGTCAATGAGCAGTTCTTC. It codes for CASSSSTSSGGVNEQFF. This sequence joins TRBV11-3 and TRBJ2-1; 7 bases line up with TRBD2. The CDR3 is 17 residues long. Trimming cost V 4 bases and J 6 bases; bases outside gene matches: 15. Germline loops: CDR1 SGHNT, CDR2 YENEEA.

This clone was seen a few times. The chain uses TRBV6-1 and TRBJ2-7; a weak D match, TRBD1 (5 bases). The CDR3 runs to 13 residues. Germline V gene lookup returns CDR1 MNHNS and CDR2 SASEGT. The chain's CDR3 is CTVYRRQGYEQYF. As DNA, the CDR3 is TGTACGGTTTACCGGCGTCAGGGATACGAGCAGTACTTC.

The DNA of the CDR3 is TGTGCCAGCTCACTTGGGACAGGGTGGGACACTGAAGCTTTCTTT. Its translation is CASSLGTGWDTEAFF. The chain combines TRBV18 with TRBJ1-1, with 9 bases aligning to TRBD1. Trimming at V came to 4 bases and at J to 3 bases, leaving 6 bases not matched to a gene. Germline V CDR1 and CDR2: KGHSH, LQKENI. The CDR3 runs to 15 residues. The whole variable domain, remainder taken from reference TRBV18 and TRBJ1-1, is NAGVMQNPRHLVRRRGQEARLRCSPMKGHSHVYWYRQLPEEGLKFMVYLQKENIIDESGMPKERFSAEFPKEGPSILRIQQVVRGDSAAYFCASSLGTGWDTEAFFGQGTRLTVV.

V gene TRBV2 combines with J gene TRBJ2-7; D is possibly TRBD1 (5 bases). The germline gives CDR1 SNHLY, CDR2 FYNNEI. Trimming took off 3 bases at V and 9 bases at J, with 15 bases between the two ends. The CDR3 sequence is 13 residues long. The CDR3 region is CASSEGRVSGQYF. The DNA of the CDR3 is TGTGCCAGCAGTGAGGGCAGGGTGAGTGGGCAGTACTTC.

The genes are TRBV7-2 and TRBJ1-2; D uncertain. Trimming removed 5 bases from V and 4 bases from J, with 5 bases in between. From germline, CDR1 is SGHTA and CDR2 FQGNSA. The CDR3 is 11 amino acids. The CDR3 coding sequence is TGTGCCAGCAGCGCGAGCTATGGCTACACCTTC. Its translation is CASSASYGYTF. Full variable domain (remainder filled in from reference TRBV7-2 and TRBJ1-2): GAGVSQSPSNKVTEKGKDVELRCDPISGHTALYWYRQSLGQGLEFLIYFQGNSAPDKSGLPSDRFSAERTGGSVSTLTIQRTQQEDSAVYLCASSASYGYTFGSGTRLTVV.

In this sample, this clone turned up a few times. The chain is built from TRBV9 and TRBJ1-1, with 10 bases that match TRBD1. After removal of 2 bases from V and 6 bases from J, the junction contained 10 bases not matched to a gene. Germline V gene sequence: CDR1 SGDLS, CDR2 YYNGEE. This CDR3 comprises 16 residues. The chain's CDR3 is CASSVQKDGQGAEAFF. The CDR3, as DNA: TGTGCCAGCAGCGTCCAGAAAGACGGACAGGGGGCTGAAGCTTTCTTT.

This rearrangement joins TRBV27 to TRBJ2-1; TRBD2 matches at 15 bases. With 5 bases clipped from V and 8 bases from J, the junction kept 4 bases outside the gene matches. The CDR3 is made up of 15 amino acids. CDR1 is MNHEY and CDR2 is SMNVEV in the germline V gene (reference sequence). CDR3: CASSRTSGRADEQFF. CDR3 DNA sequence: TGTGCCAGCAGTCGGACTAGCGGGAGGGCGGATGAGCAGTTCTTC.

The chain joins TRBV6-1 to TRBJ1-5, with TRBD1 matching over 8 bases. Germline V gene lookup returns CDR1 MNHNS and CDR2 SASEGT. The CDR3 runs 15 residues. V lost 5 bases to trimming and J lost 2 bases; unmatched junction nucleotides: 5. CDR3 in amino acids: CASSRTGRRNQPQHF. CDR3 nucleotides: TGTGCCAGCAGTAGGACAGGGAGGCGCAATCAGCCCCAGCATTTT.

The chain is built from TRBV27 and TRBJ2-5, with 10 nucleotides matching TRBD2. The V and J ends lost 1 base and 1 base, in that order; junction bases with no gene match: 9. The length of the CDR3 is 18 residues. From germline, CDR1 is MNHEY and CDR2 SMNVEV (reference sequence). The chain's CDR3 is CASSLFFLSGRAQETQYF. CDR3 DNA: TGTGCCAGCAGTTTATTTTTTCTGAGCGGGAGGGCCCAAGAGACCCAGTACTTC.

V usage is TRBV16 and J usage is TRBJ2-2, with D perhaps TRBD2 (5 bases). V lost 5 bases and J lost 5, with 12 bases in between. The CDR3 is 14 amino acids. Germline assignment: CDR1 KGHSY and CDR2 FQNENV. The DNA of the CDR3 is TGTGCCAGCAGCGATCCAACGGGAACCGGGGAGCTGTTTTTT. Encoded protein: CASSDPTGTGELFF.

This chain links TRBV7-3 with TRBJ2-3; D unclear. The CDR3 is 13 amino acids. Trimming cost V 4 bases and J 4 bases, with 9 bases left between them. Germline V gene sequence: CDR1 SGHTA, CDR2 FQGTGA. CDR3 sequence (DNA): TGTGCCAGCAGCTCAACATCCTCAGATACGCAGTATTTT. Its protein product is CASSSTSSDTQYF. Supplemented by reference TRBV7-3 and TRBJ2-3, the full variable domain reads GAGVSQTPSNKVTEKGKYVELRCDPISGHTALYWYRQSLGQGPEFLIYFQGTGAADDSGLPNDRFFAVRPEGSVSTLKIQRTERGDSAVYLCASSSTSSDTQYFGPGTRLTVL.

The chain combines TRBV11-2 with TRBJ2-2; no firm D call. In germline, CDR1 is SGHAT, CDR2 FQNNGV. This CDR3 has 14 amino acids. Trimming pared 1 base from V and 0 bases from J, leaving 3 bases between. CDR3 in amino acids: CASSLAANTGELFF. CDR3 sequence (DNA): TGTGCCAGCAGCTTAGCTGCGAACACCGGGGAGCTGTTTTTT.

The chain is built from TRBV5-1 and TRBJ1-1, with a possible D match to TRBD1 (6 bases). The V gene lost 1 base and the J gene lost 3 bases, with 13 bases spanning the gap. Germline CDR1 reads SGHRS; CDR2 reads YFSETQ. The CDR3 extends over 15 amino acids. The CDR3 nucleotides read TGCGCCAGCAGCTTGTCGGGGGGCGGAGACACTGAAGCTTTCTTT. Translation: CASSLSGGGDTEAFF.

The genes are TRBV7-9 and TRBJ1-2, with a possible D match to TRBD1 (6 bases). V gave up 6 bases and J gave up 4 bases, with 9 bases separating them. The CDR3 has 12 residues. Germline V gene data show CDR1 as SEHNR and CDR2 as FQNEAQ (reference sequence). CDR3 region: CASRGGAYGYTF. CDR3 nucleotides: TGTGCCAGCAGAGGGGGGGCCTATGGCTACACCTTC.

This clone was observed a handful of times. The V and J genes are TRBV27 and TRBJ2-1, with 11 positions matching TRBD1. The CDR3 covers 15 residues. Per germline, CDR1 MNHEY and CDR2 SMNVEV (reference sequence). V was clipped by 2 bases and J by 6 bases; unmatched bases: 3. The CDR3 region has the DNA TGTGCCAGCAGTTTAAGGGACAGGGGGGGCAATGAGCAGTTCTTC. This translates into CASSLRDRGGNEQFF.

The chain links TRBV9 to TRBJ2-5, with 7 nucleotides matching TRBD2. Germline V lookup: CDR1 SGDLS, CDR2 YYNGEE. CDR3 size: 13 residues. J gave up 9 bases and V 0 bases, and 5 bases lay outside the gene matches. CDR3 sequence: CASSVDPGGAQYF. As DNA, the CDR3 is TGTGCCAGCAGCGTAGACCCTGGGGGGGCCCAGTACTTC.

The chain carries TRBV6-1 and TRBJ2-7; 7 nucleotides agree with TRBD2. The CDR3 runs to 16 residues. Germline CDR1 MNHNS, CDR2 SASEGT. V lost 11 bases to trimming and J lost 2 bases; unmatched junction nucleotides: 18. In DNA, the CDR3 is TGTGCCGGCACTGACGGAGAACTAGCGAGAACCTACGAGCAGTACTTC. This codes for CAGTDGELARTYEQYF.

Only a few counts were recorded for this clone. Other DNA sequences in the same sample also yield this CDR3. The V gene is TRBV2, the J gene TRBJ2-1, with 10 bases lining up with TRBD2. CDR1 SNHLY and CDR2 FYNNEI come from the germline V gene. The CDR3 has 14 amino acids. The junction had 3 bases not matched to a gene; V was cut back by 7 bases and J by 3 bases. The CDR3 loop reads CASTLAGRYNEQFF. The CDR3 DNA reads as TGTGCCAGCACACTAGCGGGGCGCTACAATGAGCAGTTCTTC. Complete variable domain (other parts from reference TRBV2 and TRBJ2-1): EPEVTQTPSHQVTQMGQEVILRCVPISNHLYFYWYRQILGQKVEFLVSFYNNEISEKSEIFDDQFSVERPDGSNFTLKIRSTKLEDSAMYFCASTLAGRYNEQFFGPGTRLTVL.

This clone was detected a few times. The J gene is TRBJ2-6, the V gene TRBV4-3, with a weak D call TRBD2 (6 bases). The CDR3 runs to 17 residues. Per germline, CDR1 LGHNA and CDR2 YSLEER. Trimming stripped 0 bases from V and 2 bases from J, with 11 bases between. The CDR3 spells CASSQEGGGPGANVLTF. The DNA of the CDR3 is TGCGCCAGCAGCCAAGAGGGAGGAGGTCCTGGGGCCAACGTCCTGACTTTC.

This clone was observed a few times. The chain carries TRBV4-3 and TRBJ2-7; tentatively, D is TRBD2 (5 bases). This CDR3 spans 15 amino acids. Between the trimmed V and J ends, which lost 0 bases and 5 bases, there was a span of 14 bases. CDR1 LGHNA and CDR2 YSLEER come from the germline V gene. CDR3: CASSQELGGSDEQYF. DNA for the CDR3: TGCGCCAGCAGCCAAGAGTTAGGCGGGTCTGACGAGCAGTACTTC.

This chain links TRBV2 with TRBJ2-7; 7 bases fit TRBD1. The CDR3 is made up of 16 amino acids. CDR1 is SNHLY, CDR2 FYNNEI, per germline. V was clipped by 3 bases and J by 3 bases; unmatched bases: 11. This chain's CDR3 is CASSDPPRDSIYEQYF. The CDR3, as DNA: TGTGCCAGCAGTGACCCTCCTAGGGACAGTATCTACGAGCAGTACTTC.

The chain recombines TRBV5-1 with TRBJ2-7; 11 nucleotides line up with TRBD1. In germline, CDR1 is SGHRS, CDR2 YFSETQ. The V gene end was trimmed by 0 bases and the J gene end by 6 bases; junction bases not matched to a gene: 5. The CDR3 contains 15 residues. CDR3 in amino acids: CASSLVGQGAGEQYF. In nucleotides, the CDR3 is TGCGCCAGCAGCTTGGTAGGACAGGGGGCTGGCGAGCAGTACTTC.

The chain combines TRBV4-2 with TRBJ2-3, with D possibly matching TRBD1 (6 bases). V shed 3 bases and J shed 1 base, with 11 bases lying between them. The germline V gene encodes CDR1 LGHNA and CDR2 YNFKEQ. The CDR3 has 15 residues. The CDR3 DNA is TGTGCCAGCAGCCACCCGACAGGACGCACAGATACGCAGTATTTT. Its protein product is CASSHPTGRTDTQYF.

The rearrangement links TRBV25-1 to TRBJ2-5, with 10 nucleotides matching TRBD2. The CDR3 spans 15 residues. The V and J ends lost 6 bases and 4 bases, in that order; junction bases with no gene match: 8. Germline lookup yields CDR1 MGHDK and CDR2 SYGVNS. The CDR3 sequence is CASSPGLADLETQYF. CDR3 DNA sequence: TGTGCCAGCAGCCCCGGACTAGCGGATTTAGAGACCCAGTACTTC.